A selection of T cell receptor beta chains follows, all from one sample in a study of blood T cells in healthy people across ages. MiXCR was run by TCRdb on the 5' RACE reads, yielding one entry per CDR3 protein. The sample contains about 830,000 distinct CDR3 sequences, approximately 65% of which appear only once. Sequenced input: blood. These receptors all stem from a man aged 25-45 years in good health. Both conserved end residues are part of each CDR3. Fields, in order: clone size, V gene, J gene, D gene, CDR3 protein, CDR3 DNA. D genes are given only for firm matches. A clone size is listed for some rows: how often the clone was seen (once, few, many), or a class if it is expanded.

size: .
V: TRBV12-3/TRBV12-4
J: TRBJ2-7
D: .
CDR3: CASSPVVGISHEQYF
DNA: TGTGCCAGCAGTCCCGTCGTGGGCATCAGCCACGAGCAGTACTTC

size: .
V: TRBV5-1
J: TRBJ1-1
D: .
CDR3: CASSLASPTGTEAFF
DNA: TGCGCCAGCAGCTTGGCCTCGCCGACGGGCACTGAAGCTTTCTTT

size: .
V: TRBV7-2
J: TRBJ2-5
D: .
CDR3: CASSLSGESKTQYF
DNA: TGTGCCAGCAGCTTATCGGGGGAGTCAAAGACCCAGTACTTC

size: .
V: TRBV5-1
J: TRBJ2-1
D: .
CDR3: CASSLEGLLSYNEQFF
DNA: TGCGCCAGCAGCTTGGAAGGCCTCCTCTCCTACAATGAGCAGTTCTTC

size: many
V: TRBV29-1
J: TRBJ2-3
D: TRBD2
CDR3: CSVDGLAGTDTQYF
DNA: TGCAGCGTTGACGGCCTAGCGGGGACAGATACGCAGTATTTT

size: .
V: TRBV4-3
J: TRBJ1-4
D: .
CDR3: CASSQENRGNEKLFF
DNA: TGCGCCAGCAGCCAAGAGAACCGGGGGAATGAAAAACTGTTTTTT

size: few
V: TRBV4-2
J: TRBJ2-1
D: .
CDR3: CASSQERGSSYNEQFF
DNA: TGTGCCAGCAGCCAAGAGAGGGGGAGCTCCTACAATGAGCAGTTCTTC

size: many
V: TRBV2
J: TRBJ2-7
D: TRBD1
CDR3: CASGVAGGYEQYF
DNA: TGTGCCAGCGGAGTGGCAGGGGGCTACGAGCAGTACTTC

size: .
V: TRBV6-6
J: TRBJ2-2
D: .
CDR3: CASSGDTLLNTGELFF
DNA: TGTGCCAGCAGTGGGGATACTCTATTAAACACCGGGGAGCTGTTTTTT

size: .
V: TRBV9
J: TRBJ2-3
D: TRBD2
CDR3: CASSTVPGLAGGRTDTQYF
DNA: TGTGCCAGCAGCACTGTACCGGGACTAGCGGGGGGACGCACAGATACGCAGTATTTT

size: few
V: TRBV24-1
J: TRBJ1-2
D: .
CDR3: CATSGTSDRNGYTF
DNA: TGTGCCACCAGTGGCACCAGTGACCGGAATGGCTACACCTTC

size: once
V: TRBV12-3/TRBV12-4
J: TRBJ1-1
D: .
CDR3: CASIATRGVEAFF
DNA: TGTGCCAGCATAGCAACCCGCGGCGTTGAAGCTTTCTTT

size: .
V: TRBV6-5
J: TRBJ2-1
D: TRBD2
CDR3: CASSYEARLAGGNEQFF
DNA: TGCGCCAGCAGTTACGAGGCCCGACTAGCGGGCGGCAATGAGCAGTTCTTC

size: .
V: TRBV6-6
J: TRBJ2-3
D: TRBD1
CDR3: CASQWGQGTDTQYF
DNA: TGTGCCAGCCAGTGGGGACAGGGCACAGATACGCAGTATTTT

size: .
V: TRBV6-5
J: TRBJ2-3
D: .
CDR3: CASSDGQPTDTQYF
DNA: TGTGCCAGCAGTGACGGACAGCCCACAGATACGCAGTATTTT

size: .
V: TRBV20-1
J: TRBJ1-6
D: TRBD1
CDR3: CSARARTGNSPLHF
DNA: TGCAGTGCTAGAGCAAGGACAGGGAATTCACCCCTCCACTTT

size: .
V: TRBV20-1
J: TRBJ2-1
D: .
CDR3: CSARHAGSSYNEQFF
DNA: TGCAGTGCCCGACATGCTGGAAGCTCCTACAATGAGCAGTTCTTC